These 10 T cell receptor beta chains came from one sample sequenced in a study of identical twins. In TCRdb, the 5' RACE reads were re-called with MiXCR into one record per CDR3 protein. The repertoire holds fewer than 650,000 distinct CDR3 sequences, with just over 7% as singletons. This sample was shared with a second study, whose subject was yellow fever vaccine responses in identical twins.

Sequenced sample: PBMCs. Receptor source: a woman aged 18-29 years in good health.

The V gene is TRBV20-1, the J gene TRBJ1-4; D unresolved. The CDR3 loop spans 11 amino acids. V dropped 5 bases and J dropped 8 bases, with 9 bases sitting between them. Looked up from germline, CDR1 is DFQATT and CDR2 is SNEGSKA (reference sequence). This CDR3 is CSAQLLEKLFF. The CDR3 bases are TGCAGTGCTCAGTTGTTGGAAAAACTGTTTTTT.

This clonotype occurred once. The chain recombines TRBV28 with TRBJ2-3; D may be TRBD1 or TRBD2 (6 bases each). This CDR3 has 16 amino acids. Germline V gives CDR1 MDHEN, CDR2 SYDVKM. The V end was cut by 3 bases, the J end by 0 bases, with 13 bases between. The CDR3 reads CASSFSGAESTDTQYF. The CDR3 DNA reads TGTGCCAGCAGTTTTTCGGGGGCGGAGAGCACAGATACGCAGTATTTT.

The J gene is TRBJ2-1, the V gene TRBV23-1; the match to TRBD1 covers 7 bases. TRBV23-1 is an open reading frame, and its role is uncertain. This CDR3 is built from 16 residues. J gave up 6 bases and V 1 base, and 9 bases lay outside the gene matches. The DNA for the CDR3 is TGCGCCAGCAGTCAATTCCCGAGACAGGGTCTCAATGAGCAGTTCTTC. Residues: CASSQFPRQGLNEQFF.

The CDR3 bases are TGTGCCAGCAGCTTACGGGTGGGAGGGGATACGCAGTATTTT. Protein: CASSLRVGGDTQYF. The gene calls are TRBV7-3 and TRBJ2-3, with TRBD2 matching 7 bases. Germline CDR1 SGHTA, CDR2 FQGTGA. The trim removed 2 bases at V and 6 bases at J, leaving 5 bases unmatched. This CDR3 contains 14 residues.

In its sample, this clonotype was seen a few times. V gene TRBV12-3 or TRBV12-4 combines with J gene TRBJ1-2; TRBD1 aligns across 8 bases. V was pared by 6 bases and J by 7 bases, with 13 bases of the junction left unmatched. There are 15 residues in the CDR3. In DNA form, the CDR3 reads TGTGCCAGCAGCCCCGTGGACAGGGCCGTGGGTGGCTACACCTTC. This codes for CASSPVDRAVGGYTF.

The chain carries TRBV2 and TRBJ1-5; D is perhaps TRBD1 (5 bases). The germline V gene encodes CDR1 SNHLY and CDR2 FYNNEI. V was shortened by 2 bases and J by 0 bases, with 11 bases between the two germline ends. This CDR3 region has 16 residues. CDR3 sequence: CASSERGGYSNQPQHF. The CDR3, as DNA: TGTGCCAGCAGTGAAAGGGGAGGTTATAGCAATCAGCCCCAGCATTTT.

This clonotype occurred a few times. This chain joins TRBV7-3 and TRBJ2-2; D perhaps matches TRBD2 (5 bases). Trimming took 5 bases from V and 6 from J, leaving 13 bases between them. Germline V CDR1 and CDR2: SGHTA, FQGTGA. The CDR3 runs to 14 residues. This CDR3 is CASSQIGGPGELFF. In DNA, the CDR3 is TGTGCCAGCAGCCAGATTGGAGGCCCCGGGGAGCTGTTTTTT.

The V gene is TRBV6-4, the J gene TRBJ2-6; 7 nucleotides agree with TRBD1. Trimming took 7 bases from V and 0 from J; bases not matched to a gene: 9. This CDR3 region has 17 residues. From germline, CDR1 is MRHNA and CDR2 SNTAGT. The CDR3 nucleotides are TGTGCCAGCACTAAACAGGGGAGTCCCTCTGGGGCCAACGTCCTGACTTTC. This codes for CASTKQGSPSGANVLTF.

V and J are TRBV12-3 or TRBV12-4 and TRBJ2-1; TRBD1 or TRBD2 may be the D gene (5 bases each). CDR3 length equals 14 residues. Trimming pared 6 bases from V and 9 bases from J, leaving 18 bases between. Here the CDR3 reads CASRPGTSPGEQFF. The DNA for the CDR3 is TGTGCCAGCAGACCCGGGACCTCACCCGGTGAGCAGTTCTTC.

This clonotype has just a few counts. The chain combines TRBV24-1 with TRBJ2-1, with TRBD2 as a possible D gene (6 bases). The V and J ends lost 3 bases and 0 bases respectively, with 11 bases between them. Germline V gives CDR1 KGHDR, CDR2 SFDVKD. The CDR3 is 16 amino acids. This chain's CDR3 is CATSDNSGSSYNEQFF. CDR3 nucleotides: TGTGCCACCAGTGATAATAGCGGAAGCTCCTACAATGAGCAGTTCTTC.